This T cell receptor (beta chain) derives from a study of T cells in Graves' hyperthyroidism and ophthalmopathy. RNA transcripts provided the source from which TCR beta CDR3 regions were amplified. The HTBI primer set served for first-round RT-PCR of the TCR CDR3. TCRdb reprocessed the multiplex PCR reads via MiXCR and lists one record per CDR3 protein. Counted here are approximately 560,000 distinct CDR3 sequences, 15% to 18% occurring once; the ten biggest clones make up under 7.5%. PBMCs were obtained from about 9.9 ml fresh peripheral blood. A word on this clonotype: The antigen remains undetermined.

V lost 0 bases and J 4 bases, leaving 10 bases between the germline ends. Germline values: CDR1 SGHKS, CDR2 YYEKEE (reference sequence). CDR3 length: 14 amino acids. Findings and limits, study-wide: Most expanded thyroid clonotypes above 0.001 also appeared in blood.

The TCR was taken from a woman younger than 45 with Graves' hyperthyroidism. The chain is built from TRBV5-5 and TRBJ1-1; possibly TRBD1 for D (5 bases). Sequenced: blood. CDR3 sequence: CASSLAAGTTEAFF. The CDR3 nucleotides are TGTGCCAGCAGCTTGGCGGCAGGGACCACTGAAGCTTTCTTT.